The 32 T cell receptor beta chains below all came from one sample that was sequenced in a study of CD8+CD57+ T cells in acquired aplastic anemia. TCR beta VDJ combinations and CDR3 sequences were profiled from genomic DNA. TCRdb used MiXCR to reprocess the reads, holding one entry per CDR3 protein. The sample comprises roughly 290,000 distinct CDR3 sequences, about three fifths of which are singletons, and under 1.5% rests with the top ten. Those patients picked for sequencing had displayed CD8+CD57+ cell expansion on flow cytometry. Sequenced input: sorted CD4+, CD8+, or CD8+CD57+ T cells (not recorded which) from PBMCs. The receptors here all came from a human donor with aplastic anemia.

The chain carries TRBV5-1 and TRBJ2-7, with 9 bases fitting TRBD1. Looked up from germline, CDR1 is SGHRS and CDR2 is YFSETQ. The CDR3 covers 16 residues. With V trimmed by 2 bases and J by 3 bases, 9 bases remained unmatched. The CDR3 DNA follows: TGCGCCAGCAGCTTAAGTGACGGGACAGGGTACTACGAGCAGTACTTC. Translating gives CASSLSDGTGYYEQYF.

The gene calls are TRBV7-9 and TRBJ2-2, with unresolved D. The CDR3 is 14 residues long. The germline V gene encodes CDR1 SEHNR and CDR2 FQNEAQ (reference sequence). Trimming pared 3 bases from V and 2 bases from J, leaving 7 bases between. CDR3: CASSFWGNTGELFF. As DNA, the CDR3 is TGTGCCAGCAGCTTCTGGGGTAACACCGGGGAGCTGTTTTTT.

The CDR3 sequence is CSAGLAEEQYF. Written as DNA, the CDR3 is TGCAGTGCCGGACTAGCGGAAGAGCAGTACTTC. The chain recombines TRBV20-1 with TRBJ2-7; 10 bases fit TRBD2. After removal of 6 bases from V and 7 bases from J, the junction contained 3 bases not matched to a gene. The CDR3 is made up of 11 amino acids. Per germline, CDR1 DFQATT and CDR2 SNEGSKA (reference sequence).

In this sample, this clonotype turned up many times. This chain connects TRBV5-5 to TRBJ1-1; TRBD1 agrees at 10 bases. V trimming: 5 bases; J trimming: 0 bases; junction bases outside the gene matches: 7. CDR1 is SGHKS and CDR2 is YYEKEE in the germline V gene (reference sequence). This CDR3 contains 16 residues. The CDR3 is CASSPGQGTLNTEAFF. The CDR3 DNA reads TGTGCCAGCAGTCCGGGACAGGGGACGTTGAACACTGAAGCTTTCTTT.

The chain is built from TRBV5-6 and TRBJ2-7, with 10 bases lining up with TRBD2. With V trimmed by 0 bases and J by 2 bases, 8 bases remained unmatched. In germline, CDR1 is SGHDT, CDR2 YYEEEE. The CDR3 runs 17 residues. CDR3 nucleotides: TGTGCCAGCAGCTTGGCGCCGGGACTAGCGCCCGCCTACGAGCAGTACTTC. Translating it yields CASSLAPGLAPAYEQYF. Together with reference TRBV5-6 and TRBJ2-7, the CDR3 gives the full variable domain: DAGVTQSPTHLIKTRGQQVTLRCSPKSGHDTVSWYQQALGQGPQFIFQYYEEEERQRGNFPDRFSGHQFPNYSSELNVNALLLGDSALYLCASSLAPGLAPAYEQYFGPGTRLTVT.

J is TRBJ1-2 and V is TRBV12-3 or TRBV12-4; unclear D gene. This CDR3 contains 13 residues. Between the trimmed V and J ends, which lost 3 bases and 3 bases, there was a span of 8 bases. CDR3: CASSFHKDYGYTF. The DNA of the CDR3 is TGTGCCAGCAGTTTTCACAAGGACTATGGCTACACCTTC.

The chain uses TRBV24-1 and TRBJ1-6, with D unresolved. Germline V gene lookup returns CDR1 KGHDR and CDR2 SFDVKD. The CDR3 contains 14 residues. V lost 5 bases and J lost 8, with 12 bases in between. In DNA form, the CDR3 reads TGTGCCACCAGTGGCCCATTGGGAGATTCACCCCTCCACTTT. Translating it yields CATSGPLGDSPLHF.

The CDR3 sequence is CASSPVVSLAYNEQFF. CDR3 in DNA: TGTGCCAGCAGCCCCGTGGTCAGCCTAGCCTACAATGAGCAGTTCTTC. The V call is TRBV9, the J call TRBJ2-1; D gene unclear. Germline V gene data show CDR1 as SGDLS and CDR2 as YYNGEE. There are 16 residues in the CDR3. Trimming pared 4 bases from V and 2 bases from J, leaving 16 bases between. Variable domain in full (rest from reference TRBV9 and TRBJ2-1): DSGVTQTPKHLITATGQRVTLRCSPRSGDLSVYWYQQSLDQGLQFLIQYYNGEERAKGNILERFSAQQFPDLHSELNLSSLELGDSALYFCASSPVVSLAYNEQFFGPGTRLTVL.

This clonotype was found a few times. The V gene is TRBV12-3 or TRBV12-4, the J gene TRBJ2-3; 9 bases agree with TRBD1. Trimming removed 3 bases from V and 3 bases from J; junction bases left unmatched: 10. The CDR3 runs 17 residues. The CDR3, as DNA: TGTGCCAGCAGTTTGGGGGACAGGGTCTTTTCTACAGATACGCAGTATTTT. Its translation is CASSLGDRVFSTDTQYF.

In the case of this clonotype: The junction departs from the called germline gene at one end, perhaps through a read error. This sequence joins TRBV7-2 and TRBJ2-5, with TRBD1 identical over 7 bases. From germline, CDR1 is SGHTA and CDR2 FQGNSA. This CDR3 region has 13 residues. The CDR3 DNA reads as TGTGCCAGCAGCATGAACAGGGGTTATGGGGAGTTCTTC. Translation gives CASSMNRGYGEFF. Full variable domain (rest looked up from reference TRBV7-2 and TRBJ2-5): GAGVSQSPSNKVTEKGKDVELRCDPISGHTALYWYRQSLGQGLEFLIYFQGNSAPDKSGLPSDRFSAERTGGSVSTLTIQRTQQEDSAVYLCASSMNRGYGEFFGPGTRLLVL.

The V gene is TRBV5-5, the J gene TRBJ1-1; D is ambiguous. V gave up 1 base and J gave up 4 bases, with 11 bases separating them. Germline CDR1 is SGHKS and CDR2 is YYEKEE (reference sequence). The CDR3 sequence is 14 residues long. DNA for the CDR3: TGTGCCAGCAGCTTGAAAACAGTGACCACTGAAGCTTTCTTT. Encoded protein: CASSLKTVTTEAFF.

With respect to this clonotype: The CDR3 ends on some other residue instead of the conserved phenylalanine or tryptophan, so this is likely a read error. Because the CDR3's place on the DNA is in doubt, the DNA is left out and the CDR3 is given as listed by TCRdb. This chain links TRBV7-9 with TRBJ1-1; the table's D call, TRBD1, was not checked against the DNA. From its first to its last residue, the CDR3 has 12 amino acids. Germline V gene data show CDR1 as SEHNR and CDR2 as FQNEAQ (reference sequence). The chain's CDR3 is CASGTGPVGGPY.

With regard to this clonotype: A much more abundant neighbour one base away suggests this may be a read error. The chain has TRBV10-3 and TRBJ2-7, with D possibly matching TRBD2 (7 bases). CDR3 length: 16 amino acids. Germline V gene data show CDR1 as ENHRY and CDR2 as SYGVKD. The CDR3 nucleotides read TGTGCCAGCAGTTCCCCTACCCCTAAGGGAGGGGGCGAGCAGTACTTC. It is translated as CASSSPTPKGGGEQYF.

This clonotype was observed once. A read error may produce the germline difference seen at one junction end. The chain has TRBV2 and TRBJ2-7, with D possibly matching TRBD1 (6 bases). CDR1 is SNHLY and CDR2 is FYNNEI in the germline V gene. The CDR3 has 15 residues. This CDR3 reads CASSEAFGRGYEQSF. The CDR3 DNA follows: TGTGCCAGCAGTGAAGCATTCGGCAGGGGCTACGAGCAGTCCTTC.

The chain links TRBV29-1 to TRBJ2-7; D is possibly TRBD1 or TRBD2 (5 bases each). The CDR3 contains 14 residues. CDR1 and CDR2 (germline): SQVTM, ANQGSEA. Trimming took off 0 bases at V and 1 base at J, with 10 bases between the two ends. The CDR3 is CSVEEGPGSYEQYF. CDR3 nucleotides: TGCAGCGTTGAAGAGGGGCCGGGGTCCTACGAGCAGTACTTC.

The V gene is TRBV6-5, the J gene TRBJ2-7, with TRBD2 matching over 9 bases. This CDR3 spans 15 amino acids. V gave up 0 bases and J gave up 0 bases; unmatched junction bases: 0. Germline CDR1 reads MNHEY; CDR2 reads SVGAGI. Here the CDR3 reads CASSYSSGSSYEQYF. In DNA form, the CDR3 reads TGTGCCAGCAGTTACTCTAGCGGGAGCTCCTACGAGCAGTACTTC.

This chain joins TRBV20-1 and TRBJ1-2; D remains ambiguous. From germline, CDR1 is DFQATT and CDR2 SNEGSKA (reference sequence). V gave up 6 bases and J gave up 0 bases, with 11 bases separating them. CDR3 size: 13 residues. For the CDR3, the DNA is TGCAGTGCCAACGACATGGCTAACTATGGCTACACCTTC. Amino acid sequence: CSANDMANYGYTF.

J is TRBJ2-1 and V is TRBV29-1; a weak D match, TRBD1 (5 bases). The germline V and J ends were trimmed by 6 bases and 2 bases, with 8 bases remaining between them. Germline CDR1 is SQVTM and CDR2 is ANQGSEA. CDR3 length: 12 amino acids. CDR3 DNA: TGCAGCGTACAGGTAACCTACAATGAGCAGTTCTTC. It specifies CSVQVTYNEQFF.

This clonotype was detected ten times or more. The chain carries TRBV5-8 and TRBJ2-7; D may match TRBD1 or TRBD2 (6 bases each). V was trimmed by 4 bases and J by 7 bases, leaving 18 bases between them. Germline V gives CDR1 SGHTS, CDR2 YDEGEE. The CDR3 is 14 amino acids. Here the CDR3 reads CASSAPGARLEQYF. In DNA form, the CDR3 reads TGTGCCAGCAGCGCGCCGGGGGCGCGTTTAGAGCAGTACTTC.

The chain carries TRBV5-1 and TRBJ2-2, with D tentatively TRBD1 (5 bases). Trimming took off 4 bases at V and 1 base at J, with 14 bases between the two ends. CDR1 is SGHRS, CDR2 YFSETQ, per germline. The CDR3 contains 16 residues. The CDR3 is CASSRGGYQNTGELFF. The CDR3 DNA sequence: TGCGCCAGCAGCAGGGGTGGGTATCAGAACACCGGGGAGCTGTTTTTT.

The rearrangement links TRBV7-8 to TRBJ2-2; possibly TRBD1 or TRBD2 for D (6 bases each). The CDR3 spans 14 residues. Trimming took off 8 bases at V and 1 base at J, with 11 bases between the two ends. Germline V gives CDR1 SGHVS, CDR2 FQNEAQ. The CDR3 DNA sequence: TGTGCCAGCTTGGGGGGCCGGAACACCGGGGAGCTGTTTTTT. Translation gives CASLGGRNTGELFF. The whole variable domain, filled in from reference TRBV7-8 and TRBJ2-2, reads GAGVSQSPRYKVAKRGQDVALRCDPISGHVSLFWYQQALGQGPEFLTYFQNEAQLDKSGLPSDRFFAERPEGSVSTLKIQRTQQEDSAVYLCASLGGRNTGELFFGEGSRLTVL.

This chain uses TRBV7-9 with TRBJ1-1; possible D gene TRBD1, 5 bases. The CDR3 is made up of 15 amino acids. Germline CDR1 reads SEHNR; CDR2 reads FQNEAQ (reference sequence). The germline V and J ends were trimmed by 1 base and 5 bases, with 14 bases remaining between them. CDR3 sequence (DNA): TGTGCCAGCAGCTTAGTGGCAGGGAAGGGTACTGAAGCTTTCTTT. It is translated as CASSLVAGKGTEAFF.

The V gene is TRBV2, the J gene TRBJ1-4; D is unclear. The CDR3 is 15 amino acids. The germline V gene has CDR1 SNHLY and CDR2 FYNNEI. V dropped 4 bases and J dropped 4 bases, with 13 bases sitting between them. The CDR3 DNA sequence: TGTGCCAGCAGTGCCGGACCGCGACGTAATGAAAAACTGTTTTTT. Protein: CASSAGPRRNEKLFF.

There are a few counts of this clonotype. This sequence joins TRBV18 and TRBJ1-4, with D perhaps matching TRBD1 (5 bases). The CDR3 length is 15 residues. V shed 3 bases and J shed 5 bases, with 13 bases lying between them. Germline loops: CDR1 KGHSH, CDR2 LQKENI. The CDR3 here is CASSPSGTMNEKLFF. In DNA, the CDR3 is TGTGCCAGCTCACCCTCAGGGACTATGAATGAAAAACTGTTTTTT.

This clonotype was counted many times. The gene calls are TRBV29-1 and TRBJ1-2, with 10 bases fitting TRBD1. This CDR3 is 14 amino acids long. V lost 2 bases and J lost 4; bases outside the gene matches: 4. The germline CDR1 and CDR2 sequences are SQVTM and ANQGSEA. For the CDR3, the DNA is TGCAGCGTTGAAAGGGACAGGGGCGGCTATGGCTACACCTTC. This sequence encodes CSVERDRGGYGYTF.

The V gene is TRBV6-1, the J gene TRBJ2-1; D perhaps matches TRBD2 (5 bases). Germline CDR1 is MNHNS and CDR2 is SASEGT. Trimming cost V 8 bases and J 7 bases, with 12 bases left between them. This CDR3 is built from 12 residues. For the CDR3, the DNA is TGTGCCAGCCTAGCTACGGGGAATGAGCAGTTCTTC. Translating it yields CASLATGNEQFF.

The chain couples TRBV15 to TRBJ1-1, with a weak D call TRBD1 (6 bases). Germline V gene sequence: CDR1 LNHNV, CDR2 YYDKDF (reference sequence). Trimming stripped 3 bases from V and 0 bases from J, with 8 bases between. This CDR3 comprises 14 residues. The CDR3 here is CATSRDRMNTEAFF. The DNA for the CDR3 is TGTGCCACCAGCAGGGACAGAATGAACACTGAAGCTTTCTTT.

The gene calls are TRBV29-1 and TRBJ1-4; TRBD1 is a possible D gene (6 bases). Deletions cut 4 bases from V and 7 bases from J, with 19 bases between. The CDR3 runs 15 residues. CDR1 is SQVTM and CDR2 is ANQGSEA in the germline V gene. Here the CDR3 DNA reads TGCAGCGTTGGGGGAACCAAGGGAGGGGGTGAAAAACTGTTTTTT. This codes for CSVGGTKGGGEKLFF.

This clonotype was observed once. The junction departs from the called germline gene at one end, perhaps through a read error. This rearrangement joins TRBV7-3 to TRBJ2-3; D gene uncertain. Germline V gene lookup returns CDR1 SGHTA and CDR2 FQGTGA. This CDR3 has 16 amino acids. In DNA form, the CDR3 reads TGTGCCAGCAGCTTAACCGGCGAGAGAAGTGATGATACGCAGGATTTT. Amino acids: CASSLTGERSDDTQDF.

This CDR3 reads CSARDQILAAYNEQFF. The CDR3 DNA sequence: TGCAGTGCTAGAGATCAGATACTAGCAGCCTACAATGAGCAGTTCTTC. The chain employs TRBV20-1 and TRBJ2-1; D might be TRBD2 (6 bases). The CDR3 has 16 amino acids. Trimming removed 0 bases from V and 2 bases from J, with 14 bases in between. Germline lookup yields CDR1 DFQATT and CDR2 SNEGSKA (reference sequence).

The chain combines TRBV5-6 with TRBJ1-6; D is ambiguous. V gave up 0 bases and J gave up 0 bases, with 13 bases separating them. Germline loops: CDR1 SGHDT, CDR2 YYEEEE. This CDR3 spans 18 amino acids. This CDR3 is CASSLEGPPSSYNSPLHF. CDR3 nucleotides: TGTGCCAGCAGCTTGGAAGGGCCCCCTAGCTCCTATAATTCACCCCTCCACTTT.

This clonotype has ten or more counts. V and J are TRBV5-8 and TRBJ2-1; D gene ambiguous. Between the trimmed V and J ends, which lost 6 bases and 6 bases, there was a span of 13 bases. The CDR3 extends over 13 amino acids. Germline V gene data show CDR1 as SGHTS and CDR2 as YDEGEE. DNA of the CDR3: TGTGCCAGCACCATGGCCCCGTTCAATGAGCAGTTCTTC. It yields the protein CASTMAPFNEQFF.